These 25 T cell receptor beta chains originate from one sample sequenced in a study of blood T cell repertoires in COVID-19. The repertoire was sequenced with immunoSEQ multiplex PCR; TCRdb's copy has only in-frame clones and lacks some. Altogether some 74,000 clones are present, around 83% being singletons, with the ten largest covering 40% to 50%. Sequenced material: peripheral blood. The source is a man older than 75 with acute or convalescent COVID-19.

The V and J genes are TRBV11-2 and TRBJ1-5, with D perhaps matching TRBD1 (5 bases). The CDR3 is made up of 12 amino acids. Germline V gene sequence: CDR1 SGHAT, CDR2 FQNNGV. Trimming pared 4 bases from V and 7 bases from J, leaving 8 bases between. In DNA form, the CDR3 reads TGTGCCAGCAGCTATCCAGGGCAGCCCCAGCATTTT. Translated: CASSYPGQPQHF.

This sequence joins TRBV4-3 and TRBJ1-1; TRBD1 matches 8 bases. CDR3 size: 18 residues. CDR1 is LGHNA, CDR2 YSLEER, per germline. V shed 0 bases, J shed 0 bases, and the junction held 9 bases outside the gene matches. The CDR3 coding sequence is TGCGCCAGCAGCCAAGAGACAGGGGCGGTTGTGATGAACACTGAAGCTTTCTTT. Encoded protein: CASSQETGAVVMNTEAFF.

This chain joins TRBV9 and TRBJ2-1; 10 nucleotides align to TRBD1. V lost 4 bases and J lost 2; bases outside the gene matches: 6. Germline V lookup: CDR1 SGDLS, CDR2 YYNGEE. This CDR3 region has 16 residues. CDR3 sequence reads: CASSFRDRGTYNEQFF. Written as DNA, the CDR3 is TGTGCCAGCAGCTTTCGGGACAGGGGAACCTACAATGAGCAGTTCTTC. The entire variable domain, with the rest obtained from reference TRBV9 and TRBJ2-1, is as follows: DSGVTQTPKHLITATGQRVTLRCSPRSGDLSVYWYQQSLDQGLQFLIQYYNGEERAKGNILERFSAQQFPDLHSELNLSSLELGDSALYFCASSFRDRGTYNEQFFGPGTRLTVL.

The chain joins TRBV6-5 to TRBJ1-1, with a tentative D call TRBD1 (6 bases). The CDR3 is 15 residues long. Deletions cut 6 bases from V and 4 bases from J, with 18 bases between. CDR1 and CDR2 from the germline V gene are MNHEY and SVGAGI. The CDR3 sequence is CASSNQQGTSTEAFF. CDR3 coding DNA: TGTGCCAGCAGCAACCAGCAGGGGACGAGCACTGAAGCTTTCTTT.

V and J are TRBV29-1 and TRBJ2-2; D is ambiguous. The CDR3 is made up of 14 amino acids. Deletions cut 7 bases from V and 4 bases from J, with 16 bases between. The germline V gene encodes CDR1 SQVTM and CDR2 ANQGSEA. CDR3 loop: CSGLRMVGTGELFF. In DNA, the CDR3 is TGCAGCGGGTTGAGGATGGTGGGCACCGGGGAGCTGTTTTTT.

The chain couples TRBV27 to TRBJ2-3; D not certain. Germline values: CDR1 MNHEY, CDR2 SMNVEV (reference sequence). CDR3 length: 15 amino acids. Between the trimmed V and J ends, which lost 2 bases and 0 bases, there was a span of 9 bases. The CDR3 protein is CASSLTTLSTDTQYF. The CDR3 DNA sequence: TGTGCCAGCAGTTTAACTACCCTTAGCACAGATACGCAGTATTTT.

The chain is built from TRBV6-6 and TRBJ1-5; 9 bases match TRBD1. Germline loops: CDR1 MNHNY, CDR2 SVGAGI (reference sequence). The CDR3 has 14 amino acids. Trimming removed 10 bases from V and 6 bases from J; junction bases left unmatched: 10. For the CDR3, the DNA is TGTGCCATTGCGGACAGGGGCGACAGTCAGCCCCAGCATTTT. This codes for CAIADRGDSQPQHF.

The chain joins TRBV19 to TRBJ2-5; D not resolved. Trimming pared 4 bases from V and 0 bases from J, leaving 6 bases between. The CDR3 spans 13 residues. Per the germline V gene, CDR1 is LNHDA and CDR2 is SQIVND (reference sequence). Written as DNA, the CDR3 is TGTGCCAGTAGTAGGGCAGACCAAGAGACCCAGTACTTC. Translated: CASSRADQETQYF.

CDR3 residues: CSVPSTAGVLDEQYF. The CDR3, as DNA: TGCAGCGTCCCCTCAACAGCGGGAGTCCTTGACGAGCAGTACTTC. The V call is TRBV29-1, the J call TRBJ2-7, with 8 bases that match TRBD2. V gave up 6 bases and J gave up 5 bases; unmatched junction bases: 15. CDR1 is SQVTM and CDR2 is ANQGSEA in the germline V gene. The CDR3 is made up of 15 amino acids.

The chain carries TRBV5-8 and TRBJ1-1; D is undetermined. Germline assignment: CDR1 SGHTS and CDR2 YDEGEE. This CDR3 spans 13 amino acids. Trimming removed 1 base at V and 1 base at J, with 5 bases between. The CDR3 loop is CASSLTSNTEAFF. The CDR3 nucleotides are TGTGCCAGCAGCTTGACATCGAACACTGAAGCTTTCTTT.

The chain joins TRBV28 to TRBJ1-2; 9 bases agree with TRBD1. V was pared by 2 bases and J by 4 bases, with 17 bases of the junction left unmatched. The germline gives CDR1 MDHEN, CDR2 SYDVKM. The CDR3 is made up of 19 amino acids. Written as DNA, the CDR3 is TGTGCCAGCAGTTTAGATTTTAGGGACAGGGACCCCAGGACCTATGGCTACACCTTC. It yields the protein CASSLDFRDRDPRTYGYTF.

This chain connects TRBV30 to TRBJ1-1; D call uncertain. CDR1 is GTSNPN and CDR2 is SVGIG in the germline V gene (reference sequence). The CDR3 runs to 11 residues. The V and J ends lost 2 bases and 10 bases respectively, with 11 bases between them. The CDR3 DNA follows: TGTGCCTGGAGTAAAAGCTGGAGAGCTTTCTTT. This translates into CAWSKSWRAFF. The full variable domain, its missing parts supplied by reference TRBV30 and TRBJ1-1, is SQTIHQWPATLVQPVGSPLSLECTVEGTSNPNLYWYRQAAGRGLQLLFYSVGIGQISSEVPQNLSASRPQDRQFILSSKKLLLSDSGFYLCAWSKSWRAFFGQGTRLTVV.

The chain employs TRBV28 and TRBJ2-6; TRBD2 matches 9 bases. Unmatched junction bases numbered 7, after V lost 4 bases and J lost 0 bases. This CDR3 has 18 amino acids. The germline gives CDR1 MDHEN, CDR2 SYDVKM. The CDR3: CASSSTSGYFSGANVLTF. CDR3 sequence (DNA): TGTGCCAGCAGTTCGACTAGCGGATACTTCTCTGGGGCCAACGTCCTGACTTTC.

A few counts support this clone. This sequence joins TRBV4-1 and TRBJ2-7, with D perhaps matching TRBD1 (6 bases). Germline V gene lookup returns CDR1 MGHRA and CDR2 YSYEKL. The CDR3 consists of 15 residues. The V gene lost 4 bases and the J gene lost 2 bases, with 15 bases spanning the gap. The CDR3 here is CASSPTGGSPYEQYF. The CDR3 nucleotides are TGCGCCAGCAGCCCCACTGGGGGCTCTCCCTACGAGCAGTACTTC.

The rearrangement links TRBV14 to TRBJ2-1; D may be TRBD1 (5 bases). The germline gives CDR1 SGHDN, CDR2 FVKESK. V was clipped by 5 bases and J by 4 bases, with 12 bases between them. CDR3 length: 14 amino acids. The CDR3 loop is CASSMQGVYNEQFF. In nucleotides, the CDR3 is TGTGCCAGCAGCATGCAGGGTGTTTACAATGAGCAGTTCTTC. Based on the CDR3 plus reference TRBV14 and TRBJ2-1, the full variable domain is EAGVTQFPSHSVIEKGQTVTLRCDPISGHDNLYWYRRVMGKEIKFLLHFVKESKQDESGMPNNRFLAERTGGTYSTLKVQPAELEDSGVYFCASSMQGVYNEQFFGPGTRLTVL.

This chain connects TRBV6-2 or TRBV6-3 to TRBJ1-1; TRBD1 might be the D (6 bases). V was cut by 0 bases and J by 0 bases, with 17 bases left in between. CDR3 size: 18 residues. Germline V gene lookup returns CDR1 MNHEY and CDR2 SVGEGT. The CDR3 sequence: CASSYSMLTGPMNTEAFF. The CDR3 DNA follows: TGTGCCAGCAGTTACTCGATGTTGACAGGCCCTATGAACACTGAAGCTTTCTTT.

The V and J genes are TRBV28 and TRBJ2-5; a possible D gene is TRBD1 (5 bases). In germline, CDR1 is MDHEN, CDR2 SYDVKM. V gave up 5 bases and J gave up 4 bases, with 17 bases separating them. The length of the CDR3 is 15 residues. CDR3 sequence (DNA): TGTGCCAGCAGTCTCGTTCAGGCAGGGCCAGAGACCCAGTACTTC. This sequence encodes CASSLVQAGPETQYF.

The chain joins TRBV7-2 to TRBJ2-1, with TRBD2 matching 7 bases. The CDR3 extends over 17 amino acids. In germline, CDR1 is SGHTA, CDR2 FQGNSA. V shed 5 bases, J shed 1 base, and the junction held 11 bases outside the gene matches. The CDR3 bases are TGTGCCAGCAGCCCATTGGACGACGGGAGGTCCTACAATGAGCAGTTCTTC. It is translated as CASSPLDDGRSYNEQFF.

The chain carries TRBV28 and TRBJ1-3; perhaps TRBD1 as D (5 bases). V lost 2 bases and J lost 0, with 8 bases in between. The CDR3 extends over 15 amino acids. Germline CDR1 MDHEN, CDR2 SYDVKM. The CDR3: CASSLDSLSGNTIYF. DNA of the CDR3: TGTGCCAGCAGTTTAGACAGCCTCTCTGGAAACACCATATATTTT.

The chain joins TRBV7-2 to TRBJ2-7, with 8 bases identical to TRBD1. CDR3 length equals 16 residues. Per germline, CDR1 SGHTA and CDR2 FQGNSA. The ends lost 3 bases at V and 1 base at J; junction bases unmatched: 8. CDR3 residues: CASSFRTGRRSYEQYF. The CDR3, as DNA: TGTGCCAGCAGCTTCCGGACAGGGAGGAGGTCCTACGAGCAGTACTTC. Variable domain in full (rest from reference TRBV7-2 and TRBJ2-7): GAGVSQSPSNKVTEKGKDVELRCDPISGHTALYWYRQSLGQGLEFLIYFQGNSAPDKSGLPSDRFSAERTGGSVSTLTIQRTQQEDSAVYLCASSFRTGRRSYEQYFGPGTRLTVT.

The chain recombines TRBV27 with TRBJ1-5; 9 bases align to TRBD1. The CDR3 spans 16 residues. V shed 6 bases, J shed 1 base, and the junction held 7 bases outside the gene matches. In germline, CDR1 is MNHEY, CDR2 SMNVEV (reference sequence). The CDR3 DNA reads TGTGCCAGCAGGACACAGGGGGCGCCCAGCAATCAGCCCCAGCATTTT. Amino acid sequence: CASRTQGAPSNQPQHF.

CDR3 DNA: TGTGCCAGCAGTTTCCCCAGCTCTGGAAACACCATATATTTT. This gives the protein CASSFPSSGNTIYF. The V call is TRBV28, the J call TRBJ1-3; the D is unclear. Trimming pared 3 bases from V and 0 bases from J, leaving 6 bases between. The CDR3 length is 14 residues. CDR1 and CDR2 from the germline V gene are MDHEN and SYDVKM.

The chain joins TRBV29-1 to TRBJ2-1; 9 bases line up with TRBD2. V was pared by 4 bases and J by 7 bases, with 2 bases of the junction left unmatched. There are 12 residues in the CDR3. Germline values: CDR1 SQVTM, CDR2 ANQGSEA. In nucleotides, the CDR3 is TGCAGCGTTGTTCTAGCGGGGAATGAGCAGTTCTTC. It encodes CSVVLAGNEQFF.

The rearrangement joins TRBV11-3 to TRBJ2-7; 8 nucleotides agree with TRBD1. The length of the CDR3 is 13 residues. J was trimmed by 6 bases and V by 8 bases; bases with no gene match: 9. CDR1 is SGHNT, CDR2 YENEEA, per germline. In nucleotides, the CDR3 is TGTGCCAGCGCCCGGGACAGGCTTTCCGAGCAGTACTTC. Its translation is CASARDRLSEQYF.

V gene TRBV14 combines with J gene TRBJ2-7; 11 bases match TRBD1. The germline CDR1 and CDR2 sequences are SGHDN and FVKESK. Germline trimming cut 1 base from V and 4 bases from J; bases unmatched to any gene: 6. CDR3 length equals 16 residues. In DNA form, the CDR3 reads TGTGCCAGCAGCCAAGCCGGGACAGGGGGTCGGTACGAGCAGTACTTC. It encodes CASSQAGTGGRYEQYF.